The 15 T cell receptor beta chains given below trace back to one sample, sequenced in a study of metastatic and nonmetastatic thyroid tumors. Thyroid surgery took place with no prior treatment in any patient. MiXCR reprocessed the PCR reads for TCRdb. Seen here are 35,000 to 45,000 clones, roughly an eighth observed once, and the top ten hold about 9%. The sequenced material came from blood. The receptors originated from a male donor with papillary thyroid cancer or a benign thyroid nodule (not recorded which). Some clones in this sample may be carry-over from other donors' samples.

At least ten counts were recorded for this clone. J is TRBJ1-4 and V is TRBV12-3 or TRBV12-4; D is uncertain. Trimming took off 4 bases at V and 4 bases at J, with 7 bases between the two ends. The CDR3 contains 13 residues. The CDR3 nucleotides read TGTGCCAGCAGTTCCCCCGGTAATGAAAAACTGTTTTTT. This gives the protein CASSSPGNEKLFF.

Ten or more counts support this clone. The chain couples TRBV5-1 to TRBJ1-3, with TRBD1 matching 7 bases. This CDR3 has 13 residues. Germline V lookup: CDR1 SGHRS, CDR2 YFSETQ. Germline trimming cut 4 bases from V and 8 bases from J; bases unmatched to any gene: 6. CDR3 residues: CASSAQGGDTIYF. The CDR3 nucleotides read TGCGCCAGCAGCGCTCAGGGGGGCGACACCATATATTTT.

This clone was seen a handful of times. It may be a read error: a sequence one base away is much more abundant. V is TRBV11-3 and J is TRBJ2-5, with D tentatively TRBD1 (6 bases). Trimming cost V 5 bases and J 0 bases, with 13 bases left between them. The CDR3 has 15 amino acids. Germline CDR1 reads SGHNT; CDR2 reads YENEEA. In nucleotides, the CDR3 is TGTGCCAGCAGCCCGAGGGGGACATACCAAGAGACCCAGTACTTC. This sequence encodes CASSPRGTYQETQYF.

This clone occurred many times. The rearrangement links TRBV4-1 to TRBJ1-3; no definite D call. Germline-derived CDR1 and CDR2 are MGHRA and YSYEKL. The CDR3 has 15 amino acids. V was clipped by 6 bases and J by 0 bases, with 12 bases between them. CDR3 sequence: CASRESVGSGNTIYF. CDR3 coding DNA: TGCGCCAGCAGAGAGTCCGTCGGCTCTGGAAACACCATATATTTT.

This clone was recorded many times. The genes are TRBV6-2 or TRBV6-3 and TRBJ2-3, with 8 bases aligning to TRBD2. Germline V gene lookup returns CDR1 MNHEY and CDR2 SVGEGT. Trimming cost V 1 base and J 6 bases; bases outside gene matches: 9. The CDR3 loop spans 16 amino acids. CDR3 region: CASSYFERERGDTQYF. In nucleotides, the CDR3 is TGTGCCAGCAGTTACTTCGAGCGGGAGAGAGGGGATACGCAGTATTTT.

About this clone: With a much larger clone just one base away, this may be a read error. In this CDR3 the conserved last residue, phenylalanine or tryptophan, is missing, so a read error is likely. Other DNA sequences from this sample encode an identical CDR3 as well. Here the CDR3 DNA reads TGCAGTGGTGTGGGTGGCAATCAGCCCCAGCATCTT. Its protein is CSGVGGNQPQHL. The chain combines TRBV20-1 with TRBJ1-5; D gene unclear. The CDR3 length is 12 residues. Germline CDR1 DFQATT, CDR2 SNEGSKA (reference sequence). The ends were cut back, 7 bases at V and 2 bases at J, with 9 bases in the middle.

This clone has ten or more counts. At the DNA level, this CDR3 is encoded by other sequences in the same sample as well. The CDR3 loop is CSARQLAGHSGANVLTF. CDR3 in DNA: TGCAGTGCTAGGCAACTAGCGGGTCACTCTGGGGCCAACGTCCTGACTTTC. J is TRBJ2-6 and V is TRBV20-1, with 9 bases that match TRBD2. There are 17 residues in the CDR3. Germline V gene lookup returns CDR1 DFQATT and CDR2 SNEGSKA (reference sequence). The V and J ends lost 3 bases and 0 bases, in that order; junction bases with no gene match: 6.

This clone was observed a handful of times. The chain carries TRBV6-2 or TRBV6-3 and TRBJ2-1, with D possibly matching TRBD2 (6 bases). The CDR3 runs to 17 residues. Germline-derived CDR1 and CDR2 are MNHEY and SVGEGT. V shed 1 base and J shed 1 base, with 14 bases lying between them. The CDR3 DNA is TGTGCCAGCAGTTACTACGGGGGAGGAATGTCCTACAATGAGCAGTTCTTC. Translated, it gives CASSYYGGGMSYNEQFF.

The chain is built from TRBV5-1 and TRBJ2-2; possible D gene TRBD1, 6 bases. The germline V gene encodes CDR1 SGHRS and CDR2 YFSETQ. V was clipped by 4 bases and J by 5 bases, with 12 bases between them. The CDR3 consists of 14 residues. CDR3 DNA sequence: TGCGCCAGCAGCACCGGACAGCCAACCGGGGAGCTGTTTTTT. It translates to CASSTGQPTGELFF.

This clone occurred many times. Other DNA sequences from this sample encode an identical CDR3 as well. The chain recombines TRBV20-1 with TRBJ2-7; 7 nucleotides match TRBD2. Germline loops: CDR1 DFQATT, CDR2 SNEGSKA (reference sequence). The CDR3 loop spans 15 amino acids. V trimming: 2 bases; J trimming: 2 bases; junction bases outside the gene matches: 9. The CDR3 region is CSARPRDYKAYEQYF. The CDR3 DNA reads TGCAGTGCTAGACCCCGGGACTACAAAGCCTACGAGCAGTACTTC.

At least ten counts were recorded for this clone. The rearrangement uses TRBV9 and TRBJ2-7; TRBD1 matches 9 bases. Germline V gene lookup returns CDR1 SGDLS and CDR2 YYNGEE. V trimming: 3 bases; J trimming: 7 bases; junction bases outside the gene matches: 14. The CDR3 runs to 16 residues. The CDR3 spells CASSAESGTGSREQYF. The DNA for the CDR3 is TGTGCCAGCAGCGCGGAATCCGGGACAGGGTCGAGAGAGCAGTACTTC.

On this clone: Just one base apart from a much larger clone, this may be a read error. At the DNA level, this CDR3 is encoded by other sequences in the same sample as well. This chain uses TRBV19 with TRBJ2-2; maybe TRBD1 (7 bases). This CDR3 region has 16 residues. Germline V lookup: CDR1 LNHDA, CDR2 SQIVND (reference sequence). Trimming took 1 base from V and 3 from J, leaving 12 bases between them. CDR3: CASSIGQGGHTGELFF. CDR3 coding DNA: TGTGCCAGTAGTATAGGTCAGGGGGGACACACCGGGGAGCTGTTTTTT. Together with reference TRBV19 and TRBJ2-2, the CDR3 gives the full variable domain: DGGITQSPKYLFRKEGQNVTLSCEQNLNHDAMYWYRQDPGQGLRLIYYSQIVNDFQKGDIAEGYSVSREKKESFPLTVTSAQKNPTAFYLCASSIGQGGHTGELFFGEGSRLTVL.

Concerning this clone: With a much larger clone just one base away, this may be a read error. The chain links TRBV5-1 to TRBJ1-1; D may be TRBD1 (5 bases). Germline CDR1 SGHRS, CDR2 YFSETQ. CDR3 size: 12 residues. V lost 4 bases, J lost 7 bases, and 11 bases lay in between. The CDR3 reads CASSPRQYEAFF. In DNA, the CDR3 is TGCGCCAGCAGCCCGCGACAGTATGAAGCTTTCTTT.

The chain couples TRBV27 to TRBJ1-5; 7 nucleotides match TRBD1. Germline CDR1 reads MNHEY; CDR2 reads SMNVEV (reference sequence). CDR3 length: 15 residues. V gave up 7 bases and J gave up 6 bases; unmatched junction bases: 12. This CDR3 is CASISGQVSVQPQHF. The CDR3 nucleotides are TGTGCCAGCATTTCCGGACAGGTGTCTGTTCAGCCCCAGCATTTT.

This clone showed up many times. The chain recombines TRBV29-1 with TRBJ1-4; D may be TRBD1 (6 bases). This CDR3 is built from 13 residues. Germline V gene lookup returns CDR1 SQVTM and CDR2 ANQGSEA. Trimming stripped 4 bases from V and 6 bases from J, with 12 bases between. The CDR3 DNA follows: TGCAGCGTTGCGACGGGGGCCCATGAAAAACTGTTTTTT. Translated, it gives CSVATGAHEKLFF.